The 30 T cell receptor beta chains presented below share a single source sample, sequenced in a study of blood T cell repertoires in COVID-19. Profiling relied on immunoSEQ multiplex PCR, and the TCRdb table lists in-frame clones only, not all of them. Counted here are under 450,000 clones, about 91% occurring once; the ten biggest clones make up roughly 1.5%. Source material: peripheral blood. The receptors originated from a woman aged 40 to 50 with COVID-19, enrolled during active disease.

This chain links TRBV7-2 with TRBJ2-5; TRBD2 might be the D (5 bases). The germline gives CDR1 SGHTA, CDR2 FQGNSA. The CDR3 is 14 residues long. Trimming removed 1 base at V and 7 bases at J, with 13 bases between. This chain's CDR3 is CASSLDVGRGTQYF. The CDR3 DNA reads TGTGCCAGCAGCTTAGATGTAGGACGGGGGACCCAGTACTTC.

V is TRBV7-2 and J is TRBJ2-7; D possibly corresponds to TRBD1 (5 bases). The V gene lost 5 bases and the J gene lost 3 bases, with 14 bases spanning the gap. There are 14 residues in the CDR3. CDR1 is SGHTA, CDR2 FQGNSA, per germline. For the CDR3, the DNA is TGTGCCAGCAGCCACACGGCCAGGGACTACGAGCAGTACTTC. Translated: CASSHTARDYEQYF.

This chain links TRBV27 with TRBJ2-1; D is possibly TRBD2 (7 bases). V lost 6 bases and J lost 10, with 13 bases in between. The germline gives CDR1 MNHEY, CDR2 SMNVEV (reference sequence). The CDR3 covers 12 residues. CDR3 in amino acids: CASSVGGREQFF. Here the CDR3 DNA reads TGTGCCAGCAGCGTCGGGGGGCGGGAGCAGTTCTTC.

The rearrangement links TRBV29-1 to TRBJ1-5; D may be TRBD1 (6 bases). V was pared by 4 bases and J by 7 bases, with 14 bases between. Germline CDR1 reads SQVTM; CDR2 reads ANQGSEA. The CDR3 runs to 13 residues. This CDR3 reads CSVGGQSGQPQHF. CDR3 in DNA: TGCAGCGTTGGGGGGCAATCTGGGCAGCCCCAGCATTTT.

This rearrangement joins TRBV11-2 to TRBJ2-1, with a tentative D call TRBD1 (6 bases). V lost 6 bases and J lost 7, with 16 bases in between. Germline V gene lookup returns CDR1 SGHAT and CDR2 FQNNGV. This CDR3 has 14 residues. CDR3 bases: TGTGCCAGCAGTCCTAATTACAGGGTAAATGAGCAGTTCTTC. As protein: CASSPNYRVNEQFF.

The chain is built from TRBV7-2 and TRBJ2-2; 12 nucleotides agree with TRBD2. The CDR3 spans 14 residues. With 6 bases clipped from V and 7 bases from J, the junction kept 3 bases outside the gene matches. CDR1 and CDR2 (germline): SGHTA, FQGNSA. The CDR3 is CASRLAGGDGELFF. The CDR3 bases are TGTGCCAGCAGGCTAGCGGGGGGGGACGGGGAGCTGTTTTTT.

V gene TRBV6-5 combines with J gene TRBJ2-1; a possible D gene is TRBD2 (5 bases). V was cut by 2 bases and J by 8 bases, with 16 bases left in between. Germline V lookup: CDR1 MNHEY, CDR2 SVGAGI. This CDR3 comprises 15 residues. The CDR3 loop reads CASSYRPFAGDEQFF. The CDR3 coding sequence is TGTGCCAGCAGTTACCGACCGTTCGCGGGTGATGAGCAGTTCTTC.

The chain carries TRBV28 and TRBJ1-4; D call uncertain. V gave up 5 bases and J gave up 0 bases, with 16 bases separating them. The CDR3 is 17 residues long. The germline V gene encodes CDR1 MDHEN and CDR2 SYDVKM. CDR3 nucleotide sequence: TGTGCCAGCAGTCCCTTGGGAGGCTCGGCAACTAATGAAAAACTGTTTTTT. This sequence encodes CASSPLGGSATNEKLFF.

The rearrangement joins TRBV6-2 or TRBV6-3 to TRBJ1-5, with TRBD1 identical over 8 bases. Germline V CDR1 and CDR2: MNHEY, SVGEGT. The CDR3 extends over 15 amino acids. V was pared by 2 bases and J by 11 bases, with 11 bases of the junction left unmatched. In DNA, the CDR3 is TGTGCCAGCAGTTACGCGGACAGGGTGTTAGGGGCCCAGCATTTT. Amino acid sequence: CASSYADRVLGAQHF.

The V gene is TRBV2, the J gene TRBJ1-5, with TRBD1 identical over 11 bases. Germline lookup yields CDR1 SNHLY and CDR2 FYNNEI. There are 15 residues in the CDR3. V dropped 4 bases and J dropped 4; count of bases not matched to a gene: 3. The CDR3 loop reads CASSVGQGGNQPQHF. In nucleotides, the CDR3 is TGTGCCAGCAGTGTGGGACAGGGGGGTAATCAGCCCCAGCATTTT.

There are many counts of this clone. The chain uses TRBV28 and TRBJ1-1; D is undetermined. This CDR3 comprises 16 residues. Germline V gives CDR1 MDHEN, CDR2 SYDVKM. V shed 1 base and J shed 3 bases, with 15 bases lying between them. The CDR3 protein is CASSLSTGNLDTEAFF. For the CDR3, the DNA is TGTGCCAGCAGTTTATCGACGGGGAACTTGGACACTGAAGCTTTCTTT.

This clone was observed a few times. The V gene is TRBV5-1, the J gene TRBJ1-2; the D is unclear. Trimming removed 0 bases from V and 3 bases from J, with 9 bases in between. The CDR3 is made up of 14 amino acids. Looked up from germline, CDR1 is SGHRS and CDR2 is YFSETQ. CDR3 sequence (DNA): TGCGCCAGCAGCTTGGCGACCGCGGACTATGGCTACACCTTC. It specifies CASSLATADYGYTF.

This clone was observed a single time. The rearrangement joins TRBV4-1 to TRBJ1-2; a possible D gene is TRBD1 (5 bases). Germline V gene sequence: CDR1 MGHRA, CDR2 YSYEKL. The CDR3 has 16 residues. The V end was cut by 4 bases, the J end by 4 bases, with 19 bases between. CDR3 in DNA: TGCGCCAGCAGCCCTGTAGGGACGGAGGGGCCCTATGGCTACACCTTC. It is translated as CASSPVGTEGPYGYTF.

This clone was counted a single time. This chain joins TRBV4-3 and TRBJ2-7; possibly TRBD2 for D (6 bases). In germline, CDR1 is LGHNA, CDR2 YSLEER. The CDR3 runs to 17 residues. Trimming cost V 0 bases and J 7 bases, with 22 bases left between them. The CDR3 sequence: CASSQDLSGGISGEQYF. CDR3 coding DNA: TGCGCCAGCAGCCAAGACCTCTCAGGCGGGATTTCGGGGGAGCAGTACTTC.

V usage is TRBV2 and J usage is TRBJ1-2; a possible D gene is TRBD1 (6 bases). This CDR3 has 13 residues. The V end was cut by 5 bases, the J end by 6 bases, with 13 bases between. From germline, CDR1 is SNHLY and CDR2 FYNNEI. The CDR3 nucleotides are TGTGCCAGCAGTACCACCGGGACAAATGGCTACACCTTC. Translated: CASSTTGTNGYTF.

The J gene is TRBJ2-3, the V gene TRBV4-2; TRBD2 matches at 10 bases. The CDR3 runs to 15 residues. The germline V gene has CDR1 LGHNA and CDR2 YNFKEQ. Trimming at V came to 3 bases and at J to 4 bases, leaving 4 bases not matched to a gene. The CDR3 protein is CASSQAGTSADTQYF. For the CDR3, the DNA is TGTGCCAGCAGCCAGGCAGGGACTAGCGCAGATACGCAGTATTTT.

The chain employs TRBV27 and TRBJ2-7; D might be TRBD1 (5 bases). Germline CDR1 reads MNHEY; CDR2 reads SMNVEV (reference sequence). Trimming stripped 3 bases from V and 2 bases from J, with 14 bases between. The CDR3 contains 15 residues. The CDR3 spells CASSLAGQQTYEQYF. CDR3 nucleotide sequence: TGTGCCAGCAGTTTGGCAGGGCAACAGACCTACGAGCAGTACTTC.

The V and J genes are TRBV18 and TRBJ2-4, with 7 bases lining up with TRBD2. The germline CDR1 and CDR2 sequences are KGHSH and LQKENI. CDR3 length equals 17 residues. With 0 bases clipped from V and 0 bases from J, the junction kept 5 bases outside the gene matches. The CDR3 protein is CASSPPWEGLAKNIQYF. The CDR3 DNA sequence: TGTGCCAGCTCACCACCTTGGGAGGGGCTAGCCAAAAACATTCAGTACTTC.

This clone appeared a single time. This chain joins TRBV5-1 and TRBJ1-2; D call uncertain. Per germline, CDR1 SGHRS and CDR2 YFSETQ. The CDR3 is made up of 13 amino acids. V lost 5 bases, J lost 0 bases, and 8 bases lay in between. The CDR3 loop is CASSPLANYGYTF. The CDR3 region has the DNA TGCGCCAGCAGTCCCCTAGCTAACTATGGCTACACCTTC.

The chain employs TRBV19 and TRBJ2-7; 10 nucleotides align to TRBD1. The germline V gene encodes CDR1 LNHDA and CDR2 SQIVND (reference sequence). The CDR3 is made up of 15 amino acids. Trimming took 5 bases from V and 2 from J; bases not matched to a gene: 6. Here the CDR3 reads CASSPRDRGPYEQYF. Written as DNA, the CDR3 is TGTGCCAGTAGTCCTCGGGACAGGGGACCCTACGAGCAGTACTTC.

The chain employs TRBV7-2 and TRBJ2-3; TRBD1 matches at 8 bases. V lost 6 bases to trimming and J lost 5 bases; unmatched junction nucleotides: 16. The CDR3 consists of 17 residues. The germline V gene encodes CDR1 SGHTA and CDR2 FQGNSA. CDR3 sequence (DNA): TGTGCCAGCAGTTCAGAGTCGACAGGGGTCCGCGGAGATACGCAGTATTTT. It specifies CASSSESTGVRGDTQYF.

The chain is built from TRBV7-2 and TRBJ1-2, with unresolved D. The ends were cut back, 6 bases at V and 6 bases at J, with 11 bases in the middle. Germline V gives CDR1 SGHTA, CDR2 FQGNSA. The CDR3 is made up of 12 amino acids. CDR3 in DNA: TGTGCCAGCAGTCGCGTGAGTCATGGCTACACCTTC. Translated, it gives CASSRVSHGYTF.

The V gene is TRBV28, the J gene TRBJ2-4, with D perhaps matching TRBD1 (6 bases). Trimming removed 4 bases at V and 8 bases at J, with 18 bases between. This CDR3 comprises 15 residues. Germline V lookup: CDR1 MDHEN, CDR2 SYDVKM. CDR3 region: CASSSGAGFTDIQYF. The CDR3 DNA reads as TGTGCCAGCAGTTCAGGGGCAGGGTTTACGGACATTCAGTACTTC.

The chain uses TRBV29-1 and TRBJ2-1; TRBD1 aligns across 10 bases. Germline assignment: CDR1 SQVTM and CDR2 ANQGSEA. After removal of 2 bases from V and 5 bases from J, the junction contained 6 bases not matched to a gene. The CDR3 has 15 residues. The CDR3 is CSVELRDRGNNEQFF. CDR3 coding DNA: TGCAGCGTTGAACTACGGGACAGGGGAAACAATGAGCAGTTCTTC.

The V and J genes are TRBV12-3 or TRBV12-4 and TRBJ2-5, with a possible D match to TRBD1 (6 bases). Trimming took off 7 bases at V and 7 bases at J, with 13 bases between the two ends. CDR3 length equals 12 residues. CDR3 nucleotides: TGTGCCAGCACCCAATCACAGGGGACCCAGTACTTC. Its translation is CASTQSQGTQYF.

The V and J genes are TRBV11-1 and TRBJ2-2, with 11 nucleotides matching TRBD2. The CDR3 is made up of 14 amino acids. V dropped 4 bases and J dropped 5; count of bases not matched to a gene: 0. CDR1 and CDR2 from the germline V gene are SGHAT and FQDESV (reference sequence). The chain's CDR3 is CASSSSGRTGELFF. The CDR3 DNA follows: TGTGCCAGCAGCTCTAGCGGGAGGACCGGGGAGCTGTTTTTT.

The chain combines TRBV5-6 with TRBJ1-1; tentatively, D is TRBD1 (6 bases). The length of the CDR3 is 15 residues. V was shortened by 0 bases and J by 0 bases, with 9 bases between the two germline ends. Germline CDR1 reads SGHDT; CDR2 reads YYEEEE. The CDR3 nucleotides are TGTGCCAGCAGCTTGGCCGACAGGATGAACACTGAAGCTTTCTTT. Translating gives CASSLADRMNTEAFF.

The gene calls are TRBV7-2 and TRBJ1-4; 7 bases line up with TRBD1. V was clipped by 5 bases and J by 6 bases; unmatched bases: 9. The CDR3 contains 15 residues. Germline CDR1 SGHTA, CDR2 FQGNSA. This chain's CDR3 is CASSLTTGWDEKLFF. In DNA form, the CDR3 reads TGTGCCAGCAGCCTAACGACAGGGTGGGATGAAAAACTGTTTTTT.

The V gene is TRBV7-9, the J gene TRBJ1-3, with D perhaps TRBD1 (6 bases). The CDR3 consists of 17 residues. V dropped 5 bases and J dropped 0 bases, with 17 bases sitting between them. Germline lookup yields CDR1 SEHNR and CDR2 FQNEAQ (reference sequence). The CDR3 spells CASSRDRKGLSGNTIYF. Here the CDR3 DNA reads TGTGCCAGCAGCCGCGACAGGAAAGGCCTCTCTGGAAACACCATATATTTT.

V is TRBV27 and J is TRBJ2-2; 7 bases line up with TRBD2. The CDR3 loop spans 15 amino acids. V dropped 2 bases and J dropped 2; count of bases not matched to a gene: 2. CDR1 is MNHEY, CDR2 SMNVEV, per germline (reference sequence). The CDR3 DNA follows: TGTGCCAGCAGTTTAGCGGGAGAAAACACCGGGGAGCTGTTTTTT. Translating gives CASSLAGENTGELFF.